The TCR beta chain under discussion was sequenced for a study of CD8+ T cells in alopecia areata. In the study overall: Treated patients received oral tofacitinib, 5 to 10 mg twice daily.

As concerns this clone: The antigen is undetermined.

cDNA serving as the sequencing template came from extracted, reverse transcribed RNA. Here immunoSEQ multiplex PCR was the method, and the copy in TCRdb shows in-frame clones only, minus some. The sample comprises 100,000 to 150,000 clones, about 59% of which are singletons, and around 5.7% rests with the top ten. There are 15 residues in the CDR3. The ends were cut back, 2 bases at V and 0 bases at J, with 11 bases in the middle. Germline lookup yields CDR1 MNHEY and CDR2 SVGAGI. Study results and limitations: One nonresponder makes the tie between baseline CD8+ expansion and response uncertain. Clonality in the scalp and expanded CD8+ clones ranked among the top 100 were significantly decreased by tofacitinib.

The treatment is: oral pan-JAK inhibitor, 5-10 mg twice daily. The clonotype was recovered from a human donor with alopecia areata. The rearrangement joins TRBV6-5 to TRBJ2-7, with D maybe TRBD1 (6 bases). Here the sequenced sample was CD4+ T cells sorted from blood, taken at week 4, from a patient treated with tofacitinib. CDR3 sequence reads: CASSYRQVSSYEQYF. CDR3 DNA sequence: TGTGCCAGCAGTTACAGACAGGTTTCCTCCTACGAGCAGTACTTC.